The clone carrying this TCR beta chain has only one observation. This CDR3 contains 14 residues. V lost 5 bases, J lost 3 bases, and 13 bases lay in between. The sample comes from a study of Graves' ophthalmopathy and Graves' hyperthyroidism. Using RNA transcripts, the TCR beta CDR3 regions were amplified. A first-round RT-PCR used HTBI primers, followed by a second-round multiplex PCR. Each CDR3 protein is one row after TCRdb ran MiXCR on the multiplex PCR reads. Here the sample spans roughly 380,000 distinct CDR3 sequences, 15% being singletons. The sequence was obtained from a woman under 30 with stable Graves' hyperthyroidism. The gene calls are TRBV12-3 or TRBV12-4 and TRBJ1-1, with D tentatively TRBD1 (5 bases). The sequenced sample consisted of peripheral blood. The CDR3 loop reads CASSTTQGDTEAFF. In DNA, the CDR3 is TGTGCCAGCAGTACCACCCAAGGGGACACTGAAGCTTTCTTT.